Below, 29 T cell receptor beta chains from the same sample are listed, as sequenced in a study of a mutant IDH1 vaccine in newly diagnosed glioma. As to time point: week 23, last vaccination. It was 300 ug of mutant IDH1 20-mer peptide that made up each vaccine dose, given with topical imiquimod. These receptors are not linked to any known antigen. Measured with immunoSEQ multiplex PCR; TCRdb has only the in-frame clones, and not every one. This sample has tens of thousands of clones, with around 80% found just once. The source material was PBMCs, sampled from a glioma patient whose treatment included an IDH1 peptide vaccine. All receptors derive from a woman aged 40 to 50 with glioma. Some clones in this sample may be carry-over from other donors' samples.

The chain carries TRBV5-1 and TRBJ1-2; D is unresolved. CDR3 length: 12 residues. V shed 4 bases and J shed 8 bases, with 12 bases lying between them. In germline, CDR1 is SGHRS, CDR2 YFSETQ. Here the CDR3 DNA reads TGCGCCAGCAGCCACCCGACACGCGGCTACACCTTC. It yields the protein CASSHPTRGYTF.

This clone was seen only a few times. The chain uses TRBV5-6 and TRBJ2-5; tentative D call: TRBD2 (6 bases). CDR3 length equals 13 residues. Germline lookup yields CDR1 SGHDT and CDR2 YYEEEE. Between the trimmed V and J ends, which lost 4 bases and 2 bases, there was a span of 9 bases. In DNA, the CDR3 is TGTGCCAGCAGCGTCGGGGGACAAGAGACCCAGTACTTC. It encodes CASSVGGQETQYF.

The chain links TRBV6-6 to TRBJ2-5; TRBD2 agrees at 14 bases. There are 16 residues in the CDR3. The V segment lost 7 bases and the J segment 0 bases; nucleotides outside the gene matches: 4. Germline assignment: CDR1 MNHNY and CDR2 SVGAGI (reference sequence). Written as DNA, the CDR3 is TGTGCCAGCAAACGGACTAGCGGGGGGTACCAAGAGACCCAGTACTTC. Its translation: CASKRTSGGYQETQYF.

The chain couples TRBV2 to TRBJ1-6; 7 bases are shared with TRBD1. Germline CDR1 is SNHLY and CDR2 is FYNNEI. This CDR3 is 14 amino acids long. Losses at the gene ends were 6 bases for V and 6 bases for J; bases not matched to a gene: 5. CDR3 loop: CASRPGQTNSPLHF. For the CDR3, the DNA is TGTGCCAGCAGACCGGGACAGACTAATTCACCCCTCCACTTT.

The rearrangement uses TRBV5-4 and TRBJ1-2, with unresolved D. Germline CDR1 is SGHNT and CDR2 is YYREEE (reference sequence). V was clipped by 0 bases and J by 3 bases, with 9 bases between them. The CDR3 covers 14 residues. For the CDR3, the DNA is TGTGCCAGCAGCTTGGAGGTTGCAGACTATGGCTACACCTTC. Protein: CASSLEVADYGYTF. The full variable domain, rest sourced from reference TRBV5-4 and TRBJ1-2, is ETGVTQSPTHLIKTRGQQVTLRCSSQSGHNTVSWYQQALGQGPQFIFQYYREEENGRGNFPPRFSGLQFPNYSSELNVNALELDDSALYLCASSLEVADYGYTFGSGTRLTVV.

The J gene is TRBJ2-6, the V gene TRBV12-5, with a weak D call TRBD1 (6 bases). The length of the CDR3 is 19 residues. Per germline, CDR1 LGHNT and CDR2 FRNRAP. With 4 bases removed from V and 4 bases from J, the gap between germline ends came to 23 bases. DNA for the CDR3: TGTGCTAGTGGTTCCTCTTTAGGACAGCCTTGGGGGGGGGCCAACGTCCTGACTTTC. It specifies CASGSSLGQPWGGANVLTF. The full variable domain, in which reference TRBV12-5 and TRBJ2-6 provide the parts outside the CDR3, is DARVTQTPRHKVTEMGQEVTMRCQPILGHNTVFWYRQTMMQGLELLAYFRNRAPLDDSGMPKDRFSAEMPDATLATLKIQPSEPRDSAVYFCASGSSLGQPWGGANVLTFGAGSRLTVL.

The chain carries TRBV6-4 and TRBJ1-6; TRBD1 agrees at 7 bases. This CDR3 spans 14 amino acids. Germline CDR1 is MRHNA and CDR2 is SNTAGT. V dropped 6 bases and J dropped 7; count of bases not matched to a gene: 6. CDR3 sequence (DNA): TGTGCCAGCAGAGCCTACAGGGGAAATTCACCCCTCCACTTT. Its translation is CASRAYRGNSPLHF.

The genes are TRBV9 and TRBJ2-7; D may correspond to TRBD1 or TRBD2 (5 bases each). Germline-derived CDR1 and CDR2 are SGDLS and YYNGEE. Trimming shortened V by 2 bases and J by 7 bases, and 19 bases separated the two germline ends. The CDR3 has 15 residues. CDR3 region: CASSVSREITGEQYF. CDR3 coding DNA: TGTGCCAGCAGCGTCTCCAGGGAAATAACGGGGGAGCAGTACTTC.

This chain links TRBV5-1 with TRBJ2-5, with D perhaps TRBD1 or TRBD2 (5 bases each). V was trimmed by 4 bases and J by 1 base, leaving 8 bases between them. CDR1 is SGHRS and CDR2 is YFSETQ in the germline V gene. CDR3 size: 13 residues. This CDR3 is CASSGTAQETQYF. The CDR3 DNA is TGCGCCAGCAGCGGGACGGCCCAAGAGACCCAGTACTTC.

This chain links TRBV12-5 with TRBJ1-2; weak D call: TRBD1 (6 bases). The germline V gene has CDR1 LGHNT and CDR2 FRNRAP. Trimming shortened V by 4 bases and J by 0 bases, and 15 bases separated the two germline ends. The CDR3 is 16 residues long. The CDR3 nucleotides are TGTGCTAGTGGTTCGCCGGGTGACAGGCCTAACTATGGCTACACCTTC. Amino acids: CASGSPGDRPNYGYTF.

This sequence joins TRBV7-2 and TRBJ2-5; 7 bases map to TRBD1. The CDR3 length is 15 residues. CDR1 is SGHTA, CDR2 FQGNSA, per germline. With V trimmed by 6 bases and J by 0 bases, 7 bases remained unmatched. CDR3 bases: TGTGCCAGCAGTCCCGGGACAGAGTACCAAGAGACCCAGTACTTC. This codes for CASSPGTEYQETQYF.

The chain recombines TRBV5-1 with TRBJ1-2; D remains unclear. V shed 0 bases and J shed 2 bases, with 8 bases lying between them. Per germline, CDR1 SGHRS and CDR2 YFSETQ. This CDR3 is 14 amino acids long. CDR3 amino acids: CASSLESKNYGYTF. The CDR3 nucleotides are TGCGCCAGCAGCTTGGAAAGCAAAAACTATGGCTACACCTTC.

The chain carries TRBV6-1 and TRBJ2-5, with 11 bases aligning to TRBD2. Losses at the gene ends were 10 bases for V and 5 bases for J; bases not matched to a gene: 9. The CDR3 contains 14 residues. Germline assignment: CDR1 MNHNS and CDR2 SASEGT. CDR3 sequence: CATVAGGLGETQYF. In nucleotides, the CDR3 is TGTGCCACCGTAGCGGGGGGGCTAGGGGAGACCCAGTACTTC.

V is TRBV11-2 and J is TRBJ1-5; no reliable D call. V was pared by 1 base and J by 1 base, with 5 bases between. The germline V gene encodes CDR1 SGHAT and CDR2 FQNNGV. CDR3 length: 14 amino acids. As DNA, the CDR3 is TGTGCCAGCAGCTTAGGCTGGAGCAATCAGCCCCAGCATTTT. Amino acids: CASSLGWSNQPQHF.

This clone has only a few counts. The chain recombines TRBV30 with TRBJ1-6; D gene unclear. The V end lost 5 bases, the J end lost 1 base, and 15 bases lay between the germline ends. The CDR3 consists of 16 residues. CDR1 is GTSNPN, CDR2 SVGIG, per germline (reference sequence). CDR3 region: CAWGRASLSYNSPLHF. The CDR3 nucleotides are TGTGCCTGGGGAAGAGCGTCCCTGTCCTATAATTCACCCCTCCACTTT. Variable domain in full (rest from reference TRBV30 and TRBJ1-6): SQTIHQWPATLVQPVGSPLSLECTVEGTSNPNLYWYRQAAGRGLQLLFYSVGIGQISSEVPQNLSASRPQDRQFILSSKKLLLSDSGFYLCAWGRASLSYNSPLHFGNGTRLTVT.

This rearrangement joins TRBV6-1 to TRBJ1-4, with 9 bases identical to TRBD1. This CDR3 has 13 residues. Germline V gives CDR1 MNHNS, CDR2 SASEGT. Unmatched junction bases numbered 12, after V lost 8 bases and J lost 14 bases. The CDR3 DNA is TGTGCCAGCCACTTCTTGGGACAGGGTGGTCTGTTTTTT. It is translated as CASHFLGQGGLFF.

The V gene is TRBV6-6, the J gene TRBJ1-2, with no clear D. Germline CDR1 is MNHNY and CDR2 is SVGAGI (reference sequence). V dropped 0 bases and J dropped 8 bases, with 10 bases sitting between them. The CDR3 runs 13 residues. The CDR3 DNA follows: TGTGCCAGCAGTTACTCGATAAAGGAGGGCTACACCTTC. This codes for CASSYSIKEGYTF.

This chain connects TRBV5-4 to TRBJ2-5, with D hard to call. Germline assignment: CDR1 SGHNT and CDR2 YYREEE (reference sequence). V lost 4 bases to trimming and J lost 5 bases, with 15 bases between them. The CDR3 is 14 residues long. The CDR3 nucleotides are TGTGCCAGCAGCCCCCAGGTCGTGAGGGAGACCCAGTACTTC. Encoded protein: CASSPQVVRETQYF. Supplemented by reference TRBV5-4 and TRBJ2-5, the full variable domain reads ETGVTQSPTHLIKTRGQQVTLRCSSQSGHNTVSWYQQALGQGPQFIFQYYREEENGRGNFPPRFSGLQFPNYSSELNVNALELDDSALYLCASSPQVVRETQYFGPGTRLLVL.

This clone turned up a few times. This chain links TRBV25-1 with TRBJ1-2; 7 bases are shared with TRBD1. V lost 3 bases, J lost 5 bases, and 9 bases stayed unmatched. Germline-derived CDR1 and CDR2 are MGHDK and SYGVNS. This CDR3 has 15 amino acids. In nucleotides, the CDR3 is TGTGCCAGCAGTGACCCGGGACAGCCGGGTTATGGCTACACCTTC. Its protein product is CASSDPGQPGYGYTF.

V gene TRBV29-1 combines with J gene TRBJ2-2; D possibly corresponds to TRBD2 (6 bases). Deletions cut 6 bases from V and 6 bases from J, with 20 bases between. The CDR3 runs 15 residues. Looked up from germline, CDR1 is SQVTM and CDR2 is ANQGSEA. DNA for the CDR3: TGCAGCGTGAGGCTTGGGGCGGGGTCCTCCGGGGAGCTGTTTTTT. Translation gives CSVRLGAGSSGELFF.

J is TRBJ1-4 and V is TRBV6-5, with D possibly TRBD1 on 6 matching bases. The CDR3 runs 14 residues. Germline V gene sequence: CDR1 MNHEY, CDR2 SVGAGI. Trimming removed 4 bases at V and 1 base at J, with 7 bases between. The CDR3 is CASSSGETNEKLFF. The CDR3 nucleotides read TGTGCCAGCAGTTCAGGGGAAACTAATGAAAAACTGTTTTTT.

The gene calls are TRBV6-1 and TRBJ1-2; D remains ambiguous. Germline CDR1 reads MNHNS; CDR2 reads SASEGT. The CDR3 length is 16 residues. Deletions cut 2 bases from V and 4 bases from J, with 17 bases between. The CDR3 here is CASSELIWNFLYGYTF. The CDR3 DNA follows: TGTGCCAGCAGTGAATTGATATGGAACTTCCTCTATGGCTACACCTTC.

The chain has TRBV6-5 and TRBJ1-3, with 8 bases aligning to TRBD1. V shed 2 bases, J shed 4 bases, and the junction held 4 bases outside the gene matches. CDR1 and CDR2 (germline): MNHEY, SVGAGI. The CDR3 extends over 15 amino acids. The chain's CDR3 is CASSYMAGGGNTIYF. CDR3 nucleotides: TGTGCCAGCAGTTACATGGCAGGGGGCGGAAACACCATATATTTT.

For the CDR3, the DNA is TGTGCCAGCAGTGCCGGGACAGCAGGCTCTGGGGCCAACGTCCTGACTTTC. The encoded protein is CASSAGTAGSGANVLTF. The chain is built from TRBV6-1 and TRBJ2-6, with 7 bases fitting TRBD1. The CDR3 loop spans 17 amino acids. J gave up 0 bases and V 4 bases, and 6 bases lay outside the gene matches. Germline V lookup: CDR1 MNHNS, CDR2 SASEGT.

The J gene is TRBJ2-7, the V gene TRBV9, with TRBD2 matching 10 bases. The CDR3 extends over 15 amino acids. The ends lost 0 bases at V and 2 bases at J; junction bases unmatched: 2. CDR1 and CDR2 (germline): SGDLS, YYNGEE. CDR3 protein: CASSVGSGGTYEQYF. In DNA form, the CDR3 reads TGTGCCAGCAGCGTAGGTAGCGGGGGGACCTACGAGCAGTACTTC.

The V call is TRBV5-1, the J call TRBJ2-5; 8 bases are shared with TRBD2. Per germline, CDR1 SGHRS and CDR2 YFSETQ. Trimming took 4 bases from V and 5 from J; bases not matched to a gene: 7. The CDR3 consists of 14 residues. Here the CDR3 reads CASSDGGAQETQYF. In nucleotides, the CDR3 is TGCGCCAGCAGCGACGGGGGGGCGCAGGAGACCCAGTACTTC.

CDR3 protein: CSVQGLASGSSYEQYF. The CDR3, as DNA: TGCAGCGTTCAGGGACTAGCGAGTGGAAGCTCCTACGAGCAGTACTTC. V usage is TRBV29-1 and J usage is TRBJ2-7, with 10 bases matching TRBD2. V gave up 5 bases and J gave up 0 bases; unmatched junction bases: 10. This CDR3 contains 16 residues. Germline V gives CDR1 SQVTM, CDR2 ANQGSEA.

The V and J genes are TRBV6-1 and TRBJ2-2; 7 bases map to TRBD1. Germline assignment: CDR1 MNHNS and CDR2 SASEGT. This CDR3 contains 14 residues. V shed 8 bases, J shed 9 bases, and the junction held 12 bases outside the gene matches. DNA of the CDR3: TGTGCCAGCCGCTCCCGGGACAGCGGACGGGAGCTGTTTTTT. Protein: CASRSRDSGRELFF.

Only a few counts were recorded for this clone. V usage is TRBV30 and J usage is TRBJ1-1; D is undetermined. The CDR3 consists of 11 residues. Germline V gives CDR1 GTSNPN, CDR2 SVGIG (reference sequence). V lost 0 bases to trimming and J lost 5 bases, with 4 bases between them. CDR3 nucleotides: TGTGCCTGGAGTGTAGGTACTGAAGCTTTCTTT. This gives the protein CAWSVGTEAFF. Full variable domain (remainder filled in from reference TRBV30 and TRBJ1-1): SQTIHQWPATLVQPVGSPLSLECTVEGTSNPNLYWYRQAAGRGLQLLFYSVGIGQISSEVPQNLSASRPQDRQFILSSKKLLLSDSGFYLCAWSVGTEAFFGQGTRLTVV.